This TCR beta chain comes out of a study of cytomegalovirus exposure and HLA in healthy donors. Across the whole study: Assignment to the Caucasian-associated ancestry cluster applied to around 82% of the approximately 380 genotyped donors.

Trimming removed 4 bases at V and 9 bases at J, with 10 bases between. Per the germline V gene, CDR1 is MNHEY and CDR2 is SMNVEV (reference sequence). The CDR3 has 12 amino acids. The PCR employed 60 Vbeta primers together with 13 Jbeta primers. Clones were sequenced by immunoSEQ multiplex PCR, and TCRdb holds only the in-frame ones, with some missing. The sample comprises about 92,000 clones, roughly four fifths of which are singletons, and around 5.6% rests with the top ten. The clonotype was recovered from a woman aged 18-29 years in good health and CMV-seropositive. Sequenced material: PBMCs. V gene TRBV27 combines with J gene TRBJ2-1; D possibly corresponds to TRBD1 (6 bases). The CDR3 is CASSSGASEQFF. CDR3 DNA sequence: TGTGCCAGCAGTTCAGGGGCCAGTGAGCAGTTCTTC.